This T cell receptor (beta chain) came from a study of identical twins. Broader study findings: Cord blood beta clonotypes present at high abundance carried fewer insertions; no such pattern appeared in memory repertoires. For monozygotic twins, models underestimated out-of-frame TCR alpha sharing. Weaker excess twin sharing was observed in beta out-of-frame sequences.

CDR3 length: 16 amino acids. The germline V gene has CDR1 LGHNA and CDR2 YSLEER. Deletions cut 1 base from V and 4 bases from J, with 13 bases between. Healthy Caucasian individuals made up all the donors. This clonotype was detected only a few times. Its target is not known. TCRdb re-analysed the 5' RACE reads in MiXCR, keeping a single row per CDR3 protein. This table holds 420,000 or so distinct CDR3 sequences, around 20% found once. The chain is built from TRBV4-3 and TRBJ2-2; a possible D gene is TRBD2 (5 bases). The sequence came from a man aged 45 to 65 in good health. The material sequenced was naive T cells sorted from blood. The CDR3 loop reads CASSQGGGQRTGELFF. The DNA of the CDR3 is TGCGCCAGCAGCCAAGGAGGAGGCCAACGCACCGGGGAGCTGTTTTTT.